The rows below give T cell receptor beta chains drawn from one sample of a study of blood T cell repertoires in COVID-19. TCRdb's copy holds only in-frame clones and misses some; the assay was immunoSEQ multiplex PCR. The sample holds more than 70,000 clones, more than 75% seen once. The sample consisted of peripheral blood. These receptors were collected from a human donor in a cohort sampled during active COVID-19. The CDR3 runs from the conserved cysteine through the conserved F or W. The D gene is left open where the match is weak. Clone size is shown for a subset of rows, as once, few, many or a class of expanded clone.

D: TRBD2; V: TRBV9; J: TRBJ2-2; size: -; CDR3: CASSPASGRNTGELFF; DNA: TGTGCCAGCAGCCCAGCCAGCGGGAGGAACACCGGGGAGCTGTTTTTT
D: TRBD2; V: TRBV7-9; J: TRBJ2-1; size: once; CDR3: CASSQGTSGRNEQFF; DNA: TGTGCCAGCAGCCAAGGGACTAGCGGGAGAAATGAGCAGTTCTTC
D: -; V: TRBV7-2; J: TRBJ2-1; size: -; CDR3: CASSATTGNEQFF; DNA: TGTGCCAGCAGCGCCACGACTGGGAATGAGCAGTTCTTC
D: -; V: TRBV11-2; J: TRBJ2-7; size: few; CDR3: CASSPTTEYEQYF; DNA: TGTGCCAGCAGCCCGACGACAGAATACGAGCAGTACTTC
D: TRBD2; V: TRBV5-1; J: TRBJ2-3; size: -; CDR3: CASSWVGSGSTDTQYF; DNA: TGCGCCAGCAGCTGGGTTGGTAGCGGGAGTACAGATACGCAGTATTTT
D: -; V: TRBV12-3/TRBV12-4; J: TRBJ2-3; size: once; CDR3: CASSNRAYTQYF; DNA: TGTGCCAGCAGTAACAGGGCGTATACGCAGTATTTT
D: TRBD2; V: TRBV28; J: TRBJ2-1; size: -; CDR3: CASRGLARGEQFF; DNA: TGTGCCAGCAGAGGACTAGCTCGGGGTGAGCAGTTCTTC
D: -; V: TRBV5-6; J: TRBJ2-5; size: -; CDR3: CASSLVGSPQETQYF; DNA: TGTGCCAGCAGCTTGGTCGGGAGCCCCCAAGAGACCCAGTACTTC
D: -; V: TRBV28; J: TRBJ2-5; size: -; CDR3: CASSLAWTGSVETQYF; DNA: TGTGCCAGCAGTTTAGCCTGGACTGGCTCGGTCGAGACCCAGTACTTC
D: -; V: TRBV30; J: TRBJ1-4; size: once; CDR3: CAWSRGPNEKLFF; DNA: TGTGCCTGGAGCAGGGGCCCGAATGAAAAACTGTTTTTT
D: -; V: TRBV5-1; J: TRBJ2-1; size: -; CDR3: CASSFDKSYNEQFF; DNA: TGCGCCAGCAGCTTTGACAAGTCCTACAATGAGCAGTTCTTC
D: -; V: TRBV9; J: TRBJ2-7; size: -; CDR3: CASSAGGDRLLEQYF; DNA: TGTGCCAGCAGCGCCGGAGGGGACAGACTTCTTGAGCAGTACTTC
D: TRBD1; V: TRBV5-5; J: TRBJ2-6; size: -; CDR3: CASSKDRVTGANVLTF; DNA: TGTGCCAGCAGCAAGGACAGGGTCACTGGGGCCAACGTCCTGACTTTC
D: TRBD1; V: TRBV24-1; J: TRBJ2-3; size: -; CDR3: CATSEGGNTQYF; DNA: TGTGCCACCAGTGAAGGGGGCAATACGCAGTATTTT
D: -; V: TRBV11-3; J: TRBJ2-1; size: -; CDR3: CASSPWAGRYNEQFF; DNA: TGTGCCAGCAGCCCCTGGGCGGGCCGATACAATGAGCAGTTCTTC
D: TRBD1; V: TRBV6-2/TRBV6-3; J: TRBJ1-1; size: -; CDR3: CASSQLTGATEAFF; DNA: TGTGCCAGCAGCCAATTGACAGGGGCCACTGAAGCTTTCTTT
D: TRBD2; V: TRBV5-1; J: TRBJ2-1; size: few; CDR3: CASSQVGTTHEQFF; DNA: TGCGCCAGCAGCCAGGTGGGGACTACCCATGAGCAGTTCTTC
D: -; V: TRBV2; J: TRBJ1-1; size: -; CDR3: CARLGSGGTEAFF; DNA: TGTGCCAGACTGGGTTCGGGGGGCACTGAAGCTTTCTTT
D: -; V: TRBV7-3; J: TRBJ2-2; size: once; CDR3: CASSLNGVDTGELFF; DNA: TGTGCCAGCAGCTTAAACGGGGTGGACACCGGGGAGCTGTTTTTT
D: TRBD2; V: TRBV7-8; J: TRBJ2-1; size: -; CDR3: CASNPGGLAGDRDEQFF; DNA: TGTGCCAGCAACCCAGGGGGACTAGCGGGAGACAGGGATGAGCAGTTCTTC
D: TRBD1; V: TRBV7-2; J: TRBJ2-7; size: -; CDR3: CASSPGQVREQYF; DNA: TGTGCCAGCAGCCCAGGACAGGTTCGGGAGCAGTACTTC
D: TRBD1; V: TRBV6-2/TRBV6-3; J: TRBJ1-2; size: once; CDR3: CASSYGVGQEEGYGYTF; DNA: TGTGCCAGCAGTTACGGGGTTGGACAGGAAGAAGGCTATGGCTACACCTTC
D: TRBD1; V: TRBV18; J: TRBJ2-2; size: -; CDR3: CASSPRPGQDTGELFF; DNA: TGTGCCAGCTCACCACGACCGGGACAGGACACCGGGGAGCTGTTTTTT
D: TRBD1; V: TRBV9; J: TRBJ1-1; size: -; CDR3: CASSRTGGWDTEAFF; DNA: TGTGCCAGCAGCCGTACAGGGGGCTGGGACACTGAAGCTTTCTTT
D: -; V: TRBV7-8; J: TRBJ2-4; size: -; CDR3: CASSSPQGIQYF; DNA: TGTGCCAGCAGCTCGCCCCAGGGCATTCAGTACTTC
D: TRBD1; V: TRBV5-1; J: TRBJ2-7; size: -; CDR3: CASSWGTGEEGYEQYF; DNA: TGCGCCAGCAGCTGGGGGACAGGGGAAGAGGGCTACGAGCAGTACTTC
D: TRBD2; V: TRBV7-6; J: TRBJ2-7; size: -; CDR3: CASSLRPGLAGYEQYF; DNA: TGTGCCAGCAGCCTGCGGCCGGGACTAGCGGGATACGAGCAGTACTTC
D: -; V: TRBV7-2; J: TRBJ1-2; size: -; CDR3: CASSSTELYGYTF; DNA: TGTGCCAGCAGCTCGACAGAGCTCTATGGCTACACCTTC
D: -; V: TRBV7-9; J: TRBJ1-6; size: -; CDR3: CASSSTGKLNSPLHF; DNA: TGTGCCAGCAGCTCCACCGGGAAACTTAATTCACCCCTCCACTTT
D: TRBD1; V: TRBV18; J: TRBJ2-5; size: -; CDR3: CASSETDRAETQYF; DNA: TGTGCCAGCTCGGAGACGGACAGGGCAGAGACCCAGTACTTC
D: -; V: TRBV5-1; J: TRBJ2-1; size: few; CDR3: CASSPEPDNYNEQFF; DNA: TGCGCCAGCAGCCCAGAGCCTGACAACTACAATGAGCAGTTCTTC
D: -; V: TRBV29-1; J: TRBJ2-2; size: -; CDR3: CSVGRANTGELFF; DNA: TGCAGCGTTGGCAGGGCGAACACCGGGGAGCTGTTTTTT
D: TRBD2; V: TRBV28; J: TRBJ2-5; size: -; CDR3: CASATLAGGVETQYF; DNA: TGTGCCAGCGCCACACTAGCGGGAGGAGTAGAGACCCAGTACTTC
D: -; V: TRBV6-2/TRBV6-3; J: TRBJ2-7; size: once; CDR3: CASSYSVGLPLGEQYF; DNA: TGTGCCAGCAGTTACTCGGTAGGTCTGCCTCTAGGAGAGCAGTACTTC
D: TRBD1; V: TRBV29-1; J: TRBJ2-3; size: -; CDR3: CSAGQLTDTQYF; DNA: TGCAGCGCGGGACAGCTTACAGATACGCAGTATTTT
D: TRBD1; V: TRBV20-1; J: TRBJ1-1; size: once; CDR3: CSASSGQGGTEAFF; DNA: TGCAGTGCTAGTTCTGGACAGGGTGGCACTGAAGCTTTCTTT
D: -; V: TRBV4-2; J: TRBJ2-5; size: -; CDR3: CASSQPGELETQYF; DNA: TGTGCCAGCAGCCAGCCAGGGGAGTTGGAGACCCAGTACTTC
D: -; V: TRBV19; J: TRBJ2-1; size: -; CDR3: CASSTGQSYSSYNEQFF; DNA: TGTGCCAGTAGTACCGGACAGTCATACAGCTCCTACAATGAGCAGTTCTTC
D: -; V: TRBV15; J: TRBJ2-1; size: -; CDR3: CATIASWTTNNEQFF; DNA: TGTGCCACCATTGCTAGTTGGACAACCAACAATGAGCAGTTCTTC
D: TRBD1; V: TRBV5-4; J: TRBJ2-7; size: -; CDR3: CASSLDRGRPYEQYF; DNA: TGTGCCAGCAGCTTGGACAGGGGTCGTCCCTACGAGCAGTACTTC
D: -; V: TRBV5-1; J: TRBJ1-5; size: -; CDR3: CASSPNTGIGQPQHF; DNA: TGCGCCAGCAGCCCTAATACAGGGATCGGTCAGCCCCAGCATTTT
D: TRBD1; V: TRBV19; J: TRBJ1-2; size: few; CDR3: CASSPRDSNYGYTF; DNA: TGTGCCAGTAGTCCCCGGGACAGTAACTATGGCTACACCTTC
D: -; V: TRBV19; J: TRBJ2-1; size: -; CDR3: CATALSPSYNEQFF; DNA: TGTGCCACCGCACTCTCTCCCTCCTACAATGAGCAGTTCTTC
D: TRBD1; V: TRBV28; J: TRBJ2-7; size: few; CDR3: CASLSGTADTYEQYF; DNA: TGTGCCAGCCTCTCCGGGACAGCCGACACCTACGAGCAGTACTTC
D: TRBD1; V: TRBV3-1/TRBV3-2; J: TRBJ2-4; size: -; CDR3: CASSETGTIQYF; DNA: TGTGCCAGCAGCGAGACAGGGACCATTCAGTACTTC
D: -; V: TRBV14; J: TRBJ2-6; size: -; CDR3: CASRRTALRSGANVLTF; DNA: TGTGCCAGCAGAAGGACAGCCCTTCGGTCTGGGGCCAACGTCCTGACTTTC
D: -; V: TRBV5-6; J: TRBJ2-3; size: once; CDR3: CASSLRAGLTDTQYF; DNA: TGTGCCAGCAGCTTGAGGGCAGGACTCACAGATACGCAGTATTTT
D: -; V: TRBV21-1; J: TRBJ2-7; size: -; CDR3: CASSKGGTPSYEQYF; DNA: TGTGCCAGCAGCAAAGGCGGGACCCCGAGCTACGAGCAGTACTTC
D: TRBD1; V: TRBV18; J: TRBJ1-5; size: -; CDR3: CASSPATGGDQPQHF; DNA: TGTGCCAGCTCACCAGCTACAGGGGGCGATCAGCCCCAGCATTTT
D: TRBD2; V: TRBV5-1; J: TRBJ2-3; size: -; CDR3: CASSTGLAGDADTQYF; DNA: TGCGCCAGCAGCACCGGACTAGCGGGAGATGCTGATACGCAGTATTTT
D: -; V: TRBV24-1; J: TRBJ1-3; size: -; CDR3: CAEQVLPGGPRRNTIYF; DNA: TGTGCCGAGCAAGTACTCCCTGGAGGTCCCCGCCGAAACACCATATATTTT
D: TRBD1; V: TRBV4-3; J: TRBJ2-7; size: -; CDR3: CASSQVDRGEQYF; DNA: TGCGCCAGCAGCCAAGTAGACAGGGGCGAGCAGTACTTC
D: TRBD1; V: TRBV3-1/TRBV3-2; J: TRBJ1-5; size: -; CDR3: CASSQGPDRGKPQHF; DNA: TGTGCCAGCAGCCAAGGGCCGGACAGGGGAAAGCCCCAGCATTTT
D: -; V: TRBV28; J: TRBJ1-4; size: -; CDR3: CASSFPSTNEKLFF; DNA: TGTGCCAGCAGTTTTCCCTCAACTAATGAAAAACTGTTTTTT
D: -; V: TRBV7-9; J: TRBJ2-1; size: once; CDR3: CASSHTNGEQFF; DNA: TGTGCCAGCAGTCACACCAACGGGGAGCAGTTCTTC